This T cell receptor (beta chain) was observed in a study of T cells in localized non-small cell lung cancer. Overall study results and limits: Among the top 100 tumor clones, a median about 58 appeared in adjacent lung. Multi-region tumor sequencing was not done, so intratumor heterogeneity could not be excluded. Adjacent uninvolved lung tissue had the highest T cell clonality, exceeding tumor. In the blood, greater T cell density corresponded to longer overall survival.

The assay was immunoSEQ multiplex PCR, and TCRdb's table has in-frame clones only and misses some. The repertoire consists of fewer than 25,000 clones, with around nine tenths occurring once and the leading ten covering about 14%. As regards this clone: Its cognate antigen is unknown.

The specimen was peripheral blood, collected before any cancer treatment. The source of this sequence is a male donor older than 55 with stage I lung adenocarcinoma.

This chain's CDR3 is CASSLTGGVETQYF. CDR3 DNA sequence: TGCGCCAGCAGCTTGACAGGGGGCGTGGAGACCCAGTACTTC. V is TRBV5-1 and J is TRBJ2-5; 9 bases agree with TRBD1. After removal of 1 base from V and 5 bases from J, the junction contained 3 bases not matched to a gene. The CDR3 is made up of 14 amino acids. Germline V gene lookup returns CDR1 SGHRS and CDR2 YFSETQ.